Listed below are T cell receptor beta chains from one sample, sequenced in a study of human thymus T cells. Assay: immunoSEQ multiplex PCR; the TCRdb copy retains only in-frame clones and omits some. Altogether some 46,000 clones are present, 85% to 95% being singletons, with the ten largest covering 0.095% to 0.15%. The sequenced sample consisted of blood. These receptors were obtained from a boy under two years old with a congenital heart defect but otherwise immunologically healthy. The CDR3 runs from the conserved cysteine through the conserved F or W. D genes are given only for firm matches. Clone size appears in some rows only: once, few, many, or a class for an expanded clone.

TRBV28	NA	TRBD1	TRBJ1-1	TGTGCCAGCAGCTCCGTCGACAGGGTGGTCGCTGAAGCTTTCTTT	CASSSVDRVVAEAFF
TRBV29-1	NA	TRBD2	TRBJ2-3	TGCAGCGTTGAAGCTGTTGAGCGGGAGGACACAGATACGCAGTATTTT	CSVEAVEREDTDTQYF
TRBV10-3	NA	NA	TRBJ2-1	TGTGCCATCAGTTCCTACAATGAGCAGTTCTTC	CAISSYNEQFF
TRBV4-1	NA	NA	TRBJ2-3	TGCGCCAGCAGCCTCCTCGGAGATACGCAGTATTTT	CASSLLGDTQYF
TRBV28	once	TRBD2	TRBJ2-5	TGTGCCAGCAGTTTAATCTGGAGCGGGGGGATCCAAGAGACCCAGTACTTC	CASSLIWSGGIQETQYF
TRBV11-2	NA	TRBD2	TRBJ2-7	TGTGCCAGCAGCTTTACTAGCGGGGGCTCCTACGAGCAGTACTTC	CASSFTSGGSYEQYF
TRBV19	NA	NA	TRBJ1-5	TGTGCCAGTAGTATTGGGGGGGGCAGGCAGCCCCAGCATTTT	CASSIGGGRQPQHF
TRBV20-1	NA	NA	TRBJ2-7	TGCAGTGCTACTAGTGGATACGAGCAGTACTTC	CSATSGYEQYF
TRBV29-1	NA	NA	TRBJ2-1	TGCAGCGTTGGGGTCAATGAGCAGTTCTTC	CSVGVNEQFF
TRBV5-1	NA	NA	TRBJ1-3	TGCGCCAGCAGCCTTTTACAGGGCTCTGGAAACACCATATATTTT	CASSLLQGSGNTIYF
TRBV23-1	once	TRBD1	TRBJ2-7	TGCGCCAGCAGTCAATCGGGGACAGGGCCCAAAGATATCTACTACGAGCAGTACTTC	CASSQSGTGPKDIYYEQYF